This T cell receptor beta chain was observed in a study of blood T cell repertoires in COVID-19. At the level of the study: Samples representing acute and convalescent COVID-19 were sourced from the United States, Italy and Spain. Sample material is recorded as cDNA or gDNA derived from T cells, B-cell-depleted T cells, or PBMCs.

This clone was detected only once. The CDR3 is 14 residues long. Germline values: CDR1 MNHEY, CDR2 SMNVEV (reference sequence). J was trimmed by 6 bases and V by 5 bases; bases with no gene match: 9. As processed by the authors: Amplification with reference gene primers provided the estimates of nucleated cell counts. Sequencing used immunoSEQ multiplex PCR; TCRdb keeps in-frame clones, though not all of them. The V and J calls and clone size come from that table; D and trimming were worked out from the DNA. The sample shows under 85,000 clones, around 85% of them seen only once. This sequence joins TRBV27 and TRBJ1-1, with 7 positions matching TRBD1. The specimen sequenced was peripheral blood. The receptor comes from a human donor in a cohort sampled during active COVID-19. In DNA, the CDR3 is TGTGCCAGCAGTACACTACAGGGGCGAGCTGAAGCTTTCTTT. Translation gives CASSTLQGRAEAFF.